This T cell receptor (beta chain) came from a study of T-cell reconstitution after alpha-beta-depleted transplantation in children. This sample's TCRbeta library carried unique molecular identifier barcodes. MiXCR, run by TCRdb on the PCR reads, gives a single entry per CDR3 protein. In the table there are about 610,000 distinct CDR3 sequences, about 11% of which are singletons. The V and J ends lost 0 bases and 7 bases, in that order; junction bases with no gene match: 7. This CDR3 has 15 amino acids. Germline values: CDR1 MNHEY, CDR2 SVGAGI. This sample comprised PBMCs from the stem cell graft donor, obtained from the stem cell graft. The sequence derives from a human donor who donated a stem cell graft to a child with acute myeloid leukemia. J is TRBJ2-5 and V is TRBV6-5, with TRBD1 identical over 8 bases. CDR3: CASSYSGQDLGTQYF. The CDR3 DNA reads TGTGCCAGCAGTTACTCGGGACAGGACCTAGGGACCCAGTACTTC.